This is a list of T cell receptor beta chains from one sample in a study of cytomegalovirus exposure and HLA in healthy donors. Profiled with immunoSEQ multiplex PCR; TCRdb holds only in-frame clones, not every one. The table shows some 140,000 clones, with 70% to 90% occurring only once. The sequencing input was PBMCs. These TCRs come from a man aged 18 to 29 in good health and CMV-seronegative. The conserved cysteine and the conserved F or W are not part of the CDR3 here.

j_call | v_call | cdr3_aa
TRBJ2-1 | TRBV5-1 | ASAKAGESYNEQF
TRBJ2-7 | TRBV7-2 | ASSLYNGSPRDEQY
TRBJ2-3 | TRBV18 | ASSSSTDTQY
TRBJ2-1 | TRBV6-5 | AIRGTLPSEQF
TRBJ2-7 | TRBV7-9 | ASSRGLPDYEQY
TRBJ2-1 | TRBV6-6 | ASSYSSRGYEQF
TRBJ1-5 | TRBV11-3 | ARNLIQGKPQH
TRBJ2-7 | TRBV5-6 | ASSPGTGSYEQY
TRBJ1-1 | TRBV10-3 | AISEGARDTEAF
TRBJ2-7 | TRBV2 | ASTENPGLPYEQY
TRBJ1-1 | TRBV19 | ASSIAGTEAF
TRBJ2-1 | TRBV7-2 | ASSLGDYFYNEQF
TRBJ2-3 | TRBV7-9 | ASTRSDTQY
TRBJ1-2 | TRBV19 | ASRRGANYGYT
TRBJ2-7 | TRBV4-1 | ASSQVTVATEQY
TRBJ2-7 | TRBV2 | ASGDRGYEQY
TRBJ2-3 | TRBV19 | ASTKRGGGGDTQY
TRBJ1-1 | TRBV10-3 | AIKQKQGMNTEAF
TRBJ1-1 | TRBV2 | ASRGQGATNTEAF
TRBJ1-1 | TRBV5-6 | ASSSTGKTTEAF
TRBJ2-7 | TRBV7-2 | ASSLSGSSYEQY
TRBJ2-3 | TRBV11-2 | ASSPWRLGSTDTQY
TRBJ2-2 | TRBV9 | ASSQPGQNTGELF
TRBJ2-7 | TRBV27 | ASSSLAGGPYEQY
TRBJ2-1 | TRBV7-9 | ASSSINRGGEQF
TRBJ2-7 | TRBV28 | ASSTTGRTSSYEQY
TRBJ1-2 | TRBV2 | AGYRGDNYGYT
TRBJ1-2 | TRBV15 | ATSTQGQKLQT
TRBJ1-2 | TRBV18 | ASSQMGGARDGYT
TRBJ2-3 | TRBV6-5 | ASSRDFESTDTQY
TRBJ2-3 | TRBV10-3 | AISESGTGGYDTQY
TRBJ2-2 | TRBV19 | ASTGLARGTGELF
TRBJ2-1 | TRBV4-1 | ASSQDELAGEDNEQF
NA | TRBV9 | ASSENQGLANYEQY
TRBJ2-1 | TRBV7-2 | ASSLIAGGPTFGEQF
TRBJ2-2 | TRBV14 | ASSQSRATGELF
TRBJ2-3 | TRBV4-1 | ASSRDLWATDTQY
TRBJ2-5 | TRBV6-5 | ASSLDSRRTQY
TRBJ1-2 | TRBV5-1 | ASSFSGIYGYT
TRBJ2-7 | TRBV4-1 | ASSPGTDYEQY
TRBJ2-1 | TRBV16 | ASSLGDDIVDNEQF
TRBJ1-2 | TRBV25-1 | ASSAPDRAHT
TRBJ2-7 | TRBV7-8 | ASSFTTGVHEQY
TRBJ2-7 | TRBV7-9 | ASSSTGNTYEQY
TRBJ2-7 | TRBV4-3 | ASKRTSGSYEQY